The clone carrying this T cell receptor (beta chain) occurred many times. Its target is not known. This sample was taken from a study of metastatic and nonmetastatic thyroid tumors. Study details: Repertoires of blood and of tissue (tumor or nodule) from malignant and benign thyroid patients were compared. Study-level results: Malignant tumors reportedly showed significantly higher TCR beta diversity than benign nodules in both blood and tumor.

The CDR3 extends over 15 amino acids. The ends lost 6 bases at V and 3 bases at J; junction bases unmatched: 6. Per the study methods: CDR3 was compared across clinicopathological groups, and the resulting differences were used to build a distant-metastasis classifier for papillary thyroid cancer. TCRdb re-called the PCR reads via MiXCR. The V and J calls come from TCRdb's annotation, not from the publication. The table has some 50,000 clones, 22% seen once. Every patient was untreated before thyroid surgery. The clonotype originates from a male donor with papillary thyroid cancer or a benign thyroid nodule (not recorded which). Some clones in this sample may be carry-over from other donors' samples. This sequence joins TRBV12-3 or TRBV12-4 and TRBJ1-5, with 9 nucleotides matching TRBD1. Sequenced sample: blood. CDR3 sequence (DNA): TGTGCCAGCAGCTTCGGGACAGGGTACAATCAGCCCCAGCATTTT. Its protein product is CASSFGTGYNQPQHF.